The present T cell receptor (beta chain) was sequenced within a study of siplizumab effects on memory and regulatory T cells. Broader study findings: Naive T cells, seemingly more diverse than memory cells, seemed major alloresponse contributors.

The table came from immunoSEQ multiplex PCR; TCRdb's copy has only in-frame clones and leaves some out. This sample has around 100,000 clones, with around 92% found just once. In regard to this clone: Its antigen is undetermined.

The TCR was taken from a human donor in good health. Some clones in this sample may be carry-over from other donors' samples. The sample taken for sequencing was CD4+ T cells sorted from blood.

CDR3 amino acids: CARSPPSGMEDTQYF. DNA of the CDR3: TGTGCCAGAAGCCCACCTAGCGGGATGGAAGATACGCAGTATTTT. This rearrangement joins TRBV5-3 to TRBJ2-3, with 9 bases matching TRBD2. TRBV5-3 is filed as an ORF, its function uncertain. The V segment lost 4 bases and the J segment 5 bases; nucleotides outside the gene matches: 8. This CDR3 is built from 15 residues.